This TCR beta chain is drawn from a study of T-cell memory formation after mild COVID-19. Study background: The TCR clusters were mostly specific to one donor. Study observations and caveats: Pre-infection memory already had some responding clones, implying cross-reactive memory joined. Contracting CD4+ clones lay largely in CM and EM, with CD8+ ones residing in EMRA.

On this clonotype: Its antigen is unidentified.

5'RACE with constant-segment primers yielded barcoded, UMI-tagged TCR alpha and TCR beta cDNA libraries. TCRdb fed the 5' RACE reads into MiXCR, producing one record per CDR3 protein. The profile shows more than 450,000 distinct CDR3 sequences, more than 15% of them singletons. The CDR3 is 17 residues long. Per the germline V gene, CDR1 is SGDLS and CDR2 is YYNGEE. The trim removed 7 bases at V and 2 bases at J, leaving 12 bases unmatched. This chain uses TRBV9 with TRBJ2-1; 10 bases align to TRBD2. Specimen: PBMCs or a T cell subset sorted from them (not recorded which). This clonotype originated in an adult woman who had mild COVID-19 (a few samples of this study predate the infection). Cell type and time point are not known. Here the CDR3 reads CASAEPLAGVAYNEQFF. The CDR3 DNA reads as TGTGCCAGCGCAGAACCCCTAGCGGGAGTTGCCTACAATGAGCAGTTCTTC.